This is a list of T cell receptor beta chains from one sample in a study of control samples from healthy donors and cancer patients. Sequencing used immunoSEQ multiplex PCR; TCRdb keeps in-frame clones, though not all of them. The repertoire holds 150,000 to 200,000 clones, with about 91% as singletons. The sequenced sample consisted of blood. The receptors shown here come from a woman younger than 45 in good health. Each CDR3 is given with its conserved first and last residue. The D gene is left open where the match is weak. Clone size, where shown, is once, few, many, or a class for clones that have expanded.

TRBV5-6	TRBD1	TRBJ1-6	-	CASRGQGFGYNSPLHF	TGTGCCAGCAGGGGACAGGGATTTGGTTATAATTCACCCCTCCACTTT
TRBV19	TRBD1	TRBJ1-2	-	CASSIGRGQRKNYGYTF	TGTGCCAGTAGTATAGGCAGGGGGCAGAGAAAGAACTATGGCTACACCTTC
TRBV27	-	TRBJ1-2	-	CASTARGARGYGYTF	TGTGCCAGCACCGCAAGGGGGGCGCGTGGCTATGGCTACACCTTC
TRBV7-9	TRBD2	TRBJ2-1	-	CASSLDSGGSSYNEQFF	TGTGCCAGCAGCTTAGACAGCGGGGGAAGCTCCTACAATGAGCAGTTCTTC
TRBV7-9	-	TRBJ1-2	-	CASSKSSYGYTF	TGTGCCAGCAGCAAATCCTCGTACGGCTACACCTTC
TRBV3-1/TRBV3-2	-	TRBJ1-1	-	CASSQDQYMNTEAFF	TGTGCCAGCAGCCAAGATCAGTACATGAACACTGAAGCTTTCTTT
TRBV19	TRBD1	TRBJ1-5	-	CASSIGTGGPYQPQHF	TGTGCCAGTAGTATAGGGACAGGGGGCCCTTATCAGCCCCAGCATTTT
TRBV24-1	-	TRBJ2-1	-	CATSGGPRGHNEQFF	TGTGCCACCAGTGGAGGGCCCAGGGGACACAATGAGCAGTTCTTC
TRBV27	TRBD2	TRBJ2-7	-	CASSLGLAGSYEQYF	TGTGCCAGCAGTCTAGGACTAGCGGGGAGCTACGAGCAGTACTTC
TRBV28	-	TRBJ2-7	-	CASRLRVVGEQYF	TGTGCCAGCAGGCTCAGGGTAGTGGGGGAGCAGTACTTC
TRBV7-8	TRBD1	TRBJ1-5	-	CASSARQGDSNQPQHF	TGTGCCAGCAGCGCCCGACAGGGGGATAGCAATCAGCCCCAGCATTTT
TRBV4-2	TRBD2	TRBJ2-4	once	CASSTREVSAKNIQYF	TGTGCCAGCAGCACCCGGGAGGTGTCGGCCAAAAACATTCAGTACTTC
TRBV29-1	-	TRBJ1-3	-	CSVEVALNTIYF	TGCAGCGTTGAAGTGGCCCTAAACACCATATATTTT
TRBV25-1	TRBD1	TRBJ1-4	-	CASSEWGQGEKLFF	TGTGCCAGCAGTGAATGGGGACAGGGAGAAAAACTGTTTTTT
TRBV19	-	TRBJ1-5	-	CASSPETGVINQPQHF	TGTGCCAGTAGTCCGGAAACAGGAGTGATCAATCAGCCCCAGCATTTT
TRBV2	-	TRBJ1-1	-	CASRGRDLDTEAFF	TGTGCCAGCAGAGGGAGGGACCTAGACACTGAAGCTTTCTTT
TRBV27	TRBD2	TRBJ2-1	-	CASSPKAGATYNEQFF	TGTGCCAGCAGTCCCAAAGCGGGGGCCACCTACAATGAGCAGTTCTTC
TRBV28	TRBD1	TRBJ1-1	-	CATRSGTGNTEAFF	TGTGCCACCCGGTCTGGGACAGGGAACACTGAAGCTTTCTTT
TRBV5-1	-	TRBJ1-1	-	CASSSQGSNTEAFF	TGCGCCAGCAGCTCACAGGGATCGAACACTGAAGCTTTCTTT
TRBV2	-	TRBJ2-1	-	CASSEWGQGLSYNEQFF	TGTGCCAGCAGTGAGTGGGGCCAGGGGTTATCCTACAATGAGCAGTTCTTC
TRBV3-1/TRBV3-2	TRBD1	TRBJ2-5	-	CASSQNLGVGQGQTQYF	TGTGCCAGCAGCCAAAATCTCGGGGTAGGACAGGGGCAGACCCAGTACTTC
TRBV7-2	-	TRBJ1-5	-	CASSTGLGSNQPQHF	TGTGCCAGCAGCACAGGACTTGGAAGCAATCAGCCCCAGCATTTT
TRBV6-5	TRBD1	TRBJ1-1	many	CASSYSGGQEEAFF	TGTGCCAGCAGTTACTCGGGAGGACAGGAAGAAGCTTTCTTT
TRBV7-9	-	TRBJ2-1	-	CASSHPEGDEQFF	TGTGCCAGCAGTCACCCCGAGGGTGATGAGCAGTTCTTC
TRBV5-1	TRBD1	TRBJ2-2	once	CASSEGQGADTGELFF	TGCGCCAGCAGCGAGGGACAGGGGGCAGACACCGGGGAGCTGTTTTTT
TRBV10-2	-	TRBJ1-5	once	CASSDRTGSNQPQHF	TGCGCCAGCAGTGATAGGACGGGGAGCAATCAGCCCCAGCATTTT
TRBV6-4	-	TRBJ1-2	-	CASSPNAISRNYGYTF	TGTGCCAGCAGTCCGAACGCGATATCGAGGAACTATGGCTACACCTTC
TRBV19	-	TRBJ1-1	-	CASSIGGATEAFF	TGTGCCAGTAGTATAGGGGGGGCCACTGAAGCTTTCTTT
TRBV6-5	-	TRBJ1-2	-	CASSRPGQSYGYTF	TGTGCCAGCAGTCGTCCCGGACAAAGCTATGGCTACACCTTC
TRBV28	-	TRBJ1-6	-	CASSSGTYNSPLHF	TGTGCCAGCAGTTCCGGGACTTATAATTCACCCCTCCACTTT
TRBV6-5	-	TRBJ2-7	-	CASSYEGHYEQYF	TGTGCCAGCAGTTACGAGGGGCACTACGAGCAGTACTTC
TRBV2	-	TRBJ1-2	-	CASSATGPYGYTF	TGTGCCAGCAGTGCGACAGGACCCTATGGCTACACCTTC
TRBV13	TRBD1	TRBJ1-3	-	CASSLGGDRVNTIYF	TGTGCCAGCAGCTTAGGGGGGGACAGAGTCAACACCATATATTTT
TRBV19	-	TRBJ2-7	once	CASSIRHLSYEQYF	TGTGCCAGTAGTATAAGGCACCTCTCCTACGAGCAGTACTTC
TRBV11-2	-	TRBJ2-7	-	CASSFNSYEQYF	TGTGCCAGCAGCTTTAACTCCTACGAGCAGTACTTC
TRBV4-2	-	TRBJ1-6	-	CASSQDQGPESPLHF	TGTGCCAGCAGCCAAGACCAGGGGCCGGAATCACCCCTCCACTTT
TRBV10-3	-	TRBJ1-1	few	CAISEPRRGTEAFF	TGTGCCATCAGTGAGCCGAGGAGGGGAACTGAAGCTTTCTTT